Following are 11 T cell receptor beta chains from one sample sequenced in a study of breast tumors, draining lymph nodes, adjacent tissues. TCRdb re-called the multiplex PCR reads through MiXCR, storing one row per CDR3 protein. Here the sample spans 270,000 or so distinct CDR3 sequences, over 25% being singletons. The lymph nodes were axillary draining lymph nodes from breast cancer patients. The material sequenced was axillary lymph node tissue. The receptors here all came from a female donor with breast cancer. Some clones in this sample may be carry-over from other donors' samples.

For this clonotype: A much larger clonotype is one base distant, so this may be a read error. Since the CDR3 does not end with the conserved phenylalanine or tryptophan, this likely comes from a read error. The rearrangement joins TRBV5-4 to TRBJ2-5; D might be TRBD2 (5 bases). The germline gives CDR1 SGHNT, CDR2 YYREEE (reference sequence). V lost 0 bases and J 2 bases, leaving 8 bases between the germline ends. There are 14 residues in the CDR3. The CDR3 spells CASSLELGQETQYL. CDR3 nucleotide sequence: TGTGCCAGCAGCTTGGAACTAGGACAAGAGACCCAGTACCTC.

Turning to this clonotype: This may be a read error: a much more frequent sequence differs by one nucleotide. The chain couples TRBV5-8 to TRBJ2-1, with D possibly matching TRBD2 (5 bases). Germline values: CDR1 SGHTS, CDR2 YDEGEE. This CDR3 region has 14 residues. Trimming took 1 base from V and 15 from J, leaving 20 bases between them. The CDR3 protein is CASSLLGPASFGFF. CDR3 bases: TGTGCCAGCAGCTTGTTAGGCCCGGCTAGCTTCGGGTTCTTC.

Remarks on this clonotype: This may be a read error, as it is one base from a much larger clone. The chain is built from TRBV30 and TRBJ2-2; D possibly corresponds to TRBD2 (5 bases). Germline V CDR1 and CDR2: GTSNPN, SVGIG (reference sequence). The CDR3 runs 13 residues. CDR3 amino acids: CAWSATIFGELLF. In DNA, the CDR3 is TGTGCCTGGAGTGCGACAATTTTCGGGGAGCTGCTTTTT.

There are many counts of this clonotype. The V call is TRBV19, the J call TRBJ2-1; 8 nucleotides match TRBD2. The junction had 3 bases not matched to a gene; V was cut back by 5 bases and J by 0 bases. From germline, CDR1 is LNHDA and CDR2 SQIVND (reference sequence). The CDR3 is made up of 15 amino acids. CDR3 sequence: CASSYREGSYNEQFF. The CDR3 region has the DNA TGTGCCAGTAGTTACCGGGAGGGCTCCTACAATGAGCAGTTCTTC.

This clonotype was detected ten times or more. The rearrangement links TRBV11-3 to TRBJ2-1; 11 bases map to TRBD2. This CDR3 has 16 residues. J gave up 6 bases and V 4 bases, and 8 bases lay outside the gene matches. In germline, CDR1 is SGHNT, CDR2 YENEEA. In nucleotides, the CDR3 is TGTGCCAGCAGCTCGTTTAGCGGGAGGGCCAGCAATGAGCAGTTCTTC. This sequence encodes CASSSFSGRASNEQFF.

CDR3 coding DNA: TGTGCCACCAGTGATCCGGGACTGCTTGAAAAACTGTTTTTT. Encoded protein: CATSDPGLLEKLFF. This chain uses TRBV24-1 with TRBJ1-4, with D maybe TRBD1 (5 bases). The germline CDR1 and CDR2 sequences are KGHDR and SFDVKD. The germline V and J ends were trimmed by 3 bases and 7 bases, with 11 bases remaining between them. This CDR3 region has 14 residues.

This clonotype occurred many times. The chain combines TRBV6-5 with TRBJ1-5; D possibly corresponds to TRBD1 (5 bases). V lost 5 bases and J 1 base, leaving 12 bases between the germline ends. CDR1 is MNHEY, CDR2 SVGAGI, per germline. The CDR3 loop spans 15 amino acids. In nucleotides, the CDR3 is TGTGCCAGCAGTCGAACTTCAGGGAGCAATCAGCCCCAGCATTTT. Its translation is CASSRTSGSNQPQHF.

The chain combines TRBV2 with TRBJ1-4; TRBD1 agrees at 7 bases. The germline V gene has CDR1 SNHLY and CDR2 FYNNEI. This CDR3 contains 19 residues. V shed 7 bases, J shed 8 bases, and the junction held 25 bases outside the gene matches. The CDR3 nucleotides read TGTGCCAGCACACGACAAGATACGCAGTGGACAGGATGTTTCGAAAAACTGTTTTTT. Translation: CASTRQDTQWTGCFEKLFF.

This chain connects TRBV6-1 to TRBJ2-5, with D possibly matching TRBD1 (5 bases). V shed 7 bases and J shed 2 bases, with 17 bases lying between them. CDR1 and CDR2 from the germline V gene are MNHNS and SASEGT. The CDR3 sequence is 15 residues long. The CDR3 region has the DNA TGTGCCAGCACTTTTTCGACAGCGATACAAGAGACCCAGTACTTC. This codes for CASTFSTAIQETQYF.

This clonotype was seen many times. The V call is TRBV12-5, the J call TRBJ2-7, with 7 bases identical to TRBD2. The CDR3 is 13 residues long. CDR1 is LGHNT, CDR2 FRNRAP, per germline. V trimming: 3 bases; J trimming: 3 bases; junction bases outside the gene matches: 2. This CDR3 is CASGFRGGYEQYF. The CDR3 DNA reads as TGTGCTAGTGGTTTTCGCGGGGGCTACGAGCAGTACTTC.

In this sample, this clonotype turned up many times. The CDR3 reads CSVGGDRLLNEQYF. The CDR3 coding sequence is TGCAGCGTTGGGGGGGACAGACTCCTCAACGAGCAGTACTTC. This chain links TRBV29-1 with TRBJ2-7, with D possibly being TRBD1 (7 bases). V was clipped by 4 bases and J by 5 bases, with 18 bases between them. This CDR3 has 14 amino acids. Germline V gene lookup returns CDR1 SQVTM and CDR2 ANQGSEA.